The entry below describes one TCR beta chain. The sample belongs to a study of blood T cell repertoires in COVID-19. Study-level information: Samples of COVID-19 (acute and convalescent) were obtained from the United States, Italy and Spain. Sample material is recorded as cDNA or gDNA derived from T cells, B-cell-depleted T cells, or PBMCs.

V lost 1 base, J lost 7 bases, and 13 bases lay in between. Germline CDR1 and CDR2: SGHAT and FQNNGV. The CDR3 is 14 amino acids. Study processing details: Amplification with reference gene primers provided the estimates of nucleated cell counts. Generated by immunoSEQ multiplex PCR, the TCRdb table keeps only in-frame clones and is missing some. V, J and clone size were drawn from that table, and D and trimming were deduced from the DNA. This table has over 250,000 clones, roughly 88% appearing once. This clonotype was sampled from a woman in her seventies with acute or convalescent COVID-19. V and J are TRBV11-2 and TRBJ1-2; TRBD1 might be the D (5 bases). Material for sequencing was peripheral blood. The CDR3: CASSLVGAGTGYTF. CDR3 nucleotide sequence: TGTGCCAGCAGCTTAGTAGGGGCGGGGACTGGCTACACCTTC.